This entry lists 11 T cell receptor beta chains sequenced from one sample in a study of CD8+CD57+ T cells in acquired aplastic anemia. It was patients with CD8+CD57+ cell expansion by flow cytometry who were chosen for sequencing. Genomic DNA served as template for TCR beta VDJ and CDR3 profiling. MiXCR, run by TCRdb on the reads, gives a single entry per CDR3 protein. Of some 200,000 distinct CDR3 sequences listed, 48% are singletons. The sample consisted of sorted CD4+, CD8+, or CD8+CD57+ T cells (not recorded which) from PBMCs. These receptors came from a human donor with aplastic anemia.

This clonotype was recorded many times. The chain employs TRBV6-1 and TRBJ1-5; no reliable D call. Germline values: CDR1 MNHNS, CDR2 SASEGT. V was trimmed by 1 base and J by 0 bases, leaving 4 bases between them. There are 14 residues in the CDR3. CDR3 sequence reads: CASSEGGSNQPQHF. The DNA of the CDR3 is TGTGCCAGCAGTGAAGGCGGTAGCAATCAGCCCCAGCATTTT.

This chain links TRBV10-3 with TRBJ2-7, with 7 bases identical to TRBD2. V gave up 1 base and J gave up 3 bases; unmatched junction bases: 6. The CDR3 covers 15 residues. The germline V gene encodes CDR1 ENHRY and CDR2 SYGVKD. The CDR3: CAISELTERGYEQYF. The CDR3 DNA reads as TGTGCCATCAGTGAGTTAACGGAGCGGGGCTACGAGCAGTACTTC.

V gene TRBV7-3 combines with J gene TRBJ2-7; 7 bases map to TRBD1. V trimming: 5 bases; J trimming: 5 bases; junction bases outside the gene matches: 6. In germline, CDR1 is SGHTA, CDR2 FQGTGA. The CDR3 contains 13 residues. In DNA form, the CDR3 reads TGTGCCAGCAGCCCGGGACAGAACCACGAGCAGTACTTC. Protein sequence: CASSPGQNHEQYF.

This clonotype was found once. The rearrangement links TRBV5-1 to TRBJ2-1; 14 nucleotides match TRBD2. V gave up 4 bases and J gave up 2 bases; unmatched junction bases: 14. CDR3 size: 20 residues. CDR1 is SGHRS, CDR2 YFSETQ, per germline. The DNA for the CDR3 is TGCGCCAGCAGCGGTCGACCGGGACTAGCGGGGGCTTTAGCCTACAATGAGCAGTTCTTC. It yields the protein CASSGRPGLAGALAYNEQFF. Combining the CDR3 with reference TRBV5-1 and TRBJ2-1 gives the whole variable domain KAGVTQTPRYLIKTRGQQVTLSCSPISGHRSVSWYQQTPGQGLQFLFEYFSETQRNKGNFPGRFSGRQFSNSRSEMNVSTLELGDSALYLCASSGRPGLAGALAYNEQFFGPGTRLTVL.

This clonotype turned up a few times. The rearrangement uses TRBV2 and TRBJ2-7; D gene unclear. V lost 4 bases and J 0 bases, leaving 10 bases between the germline ends. CDR3 length: 14 amino acids. Germline CDR1 SNHLY, CDR2 FYNNEI. CDR3 DNA: TGTGCCAGCAGTGTTATCAGGAGCTCCTACGAGCAGTACTTC. The encoded protein is CASSVIRSSYEQYF.

This clonotype showed up many times. The rearrangement links TRBV19 to TRBJ2-2; TRBD1 is a possible D gene (6 bases). Trimming cost V 4 bases and J 5 bases, with 11 bases left between them. Germline CDR1 is LNHDA and CDR2 is SQIVND (reference sequence). The CDR3 runs 14 residues. The CDR3 DNA sequence: TGTGCCAGTAGTAACGACAGGTGGACCGGGGAGCTGTTTTTT. This translates into CASSNDRWTGELFF.

The V and J genes are TRBV2 and TRBJ2-1; no reliable D call. CDR3 length: 14 residues. Germline lookup yields CDR1 SNHLY and CDR2 FYNNEI. V was cut by 3 bases and J by 8 bases, with 14 bases left in between. Written as DNA, the CDR3 is TGTGCCAGCAGTGACCGATTGTCTGGGGATGAGCAGTTCTTC. Translated: CASSDRLSGDEQFF.

At least ten counts were recorded for this clonotype. The gene calls are TRBV5-1 and TRBJ2-1; D possibly corresponds to TRBD2 (6 bases). The CDR3 covers 17 residues. Germline lookup yields CDR1 SGHRS and CDR2 YFSETQ. The V and J ends lost 0 bases and 5 bases respectively, with 18 bases between them. The CDR3 bases are TGCGCCAGCAGCTTGGCCGGGCGGGGTAGCGGCGACAATGAGCAGTTCTTC. Its protein is CASSLAGRGSGDNEQFF.

This clonotype was observed a few times. A much larger clonotype is one base distant, so this may be a read error. The chain has TRBV12-3 or TRBV12-4 and TRBJ2-7; TRBD2 might be the D (5 bases). V was cut by 5 bases and J by 6 bases, with 17 bases left in between. CDR3 length equals 14 residues. For the CDR3, the DNA is TGTGCCAGCAGTGCGGAGGCCGGTTTCGTCGAGCAGTACTTC. As protein: CASSAEAGFVEQYF.

This clonotype was counted many times. This chain links TRBV6-5 with TRBJ2-1; D is ambiguous. The CDR3 is 12 residues long. CDR1 is MNHEY and CDR2 is SVGAGI in the germline V gene. V lost 7 bases to trimming and J lost 7 bases, with 11 bases between them. The CDR3 here is CASTPTRNEQFF. The CDR3 nucleotides are TGTGCCAGCACTCCCACGCGGAATGAGCAGTTCTTC.

The chain has TRBV24-1 and TRBJ1-5; D uncertain. Germline CDR1 is KGHDR and CDR2 is SFDVKD. Trimming pared 3 bases from V and 8 bases from J, leaving 10 bases between. The CDR3 runs to 13 residues. CDR3 in DNA: TGTGCCACCAGTGATGAATACGGGAAGCCCCAGCATTTT. Translated: CATSDEYGKPQHF.